These 28 T cell receptor beta chains originate from one sample sequenced in a study of blood T cell repertoires in COVID-19. Assay used: immunoSEQ multiplex PCR; TCRdb lists only in-frame clones, some missing. Here the sample spans almost 200,000 clones, more than 70% being singletons. Input material: PBMCs or T cells enriched from blood (not recorded which). The receptors were sampled from a woman aged 18-29 years who had recovered from COVID-19.

The J gene is TRBJ1-6, the V gene TRBV5-1; 11 bases fit TRBD1. This CDR3 region has 17 residues. V lost 2 bases to trimming and J lost 3 bases; unmatched junction nucleotides: 4. Germline V lookup: CDR1 SGHRS, CDR2 YFSETQ. This CDR3 reads CASSLRTGGIYNSPLHF. CDR3 in DNA: TGCGCCAGCAGCTTACGGACAGGGGGCATCTATAATTCACCCCTCCACTTT.

This chain links TRBV10-3 with TRBJ1-6; D possibly corresponds to TRBD1 (5 bases). In germline, CDR1 is ENHRY, CDR2 SYGVKD. The CDR3 length is 15 residues. V lost 2 bases to trimming and J lost 13 bases, with 18 bases between them. CDR3 DNA sequence: TGTGCCATCAGTGAGGAACCCCGCGGACAACTCCCCCTCCACTTT. It yields the protein CAISEEPRGQLPLHF.

This chain joins TRBV7-9 and TRBJ2-1; 12 bases match TRBD1. CDR1 is SEHNR and CDR2 is FQNEAQ in the germline V gene (reference sequence). The CDR3 sequence is 16 residues long. V lost 5 bases to trimming and J lost 9 bases; unmatched junction nucleotides: 11. For the CDR3, the DNA is TGTGCCAGCAGCACCTTACCGGGACAGGGGGCTGGTGAGCAGTTCTTC. Translation: CASSTLPGQGAGEQFF.

This sequence joins TRBV7-9 and TRBJ2-3; no definite D call. The ends were cut back, 5 bases at V and 0 bases at J, with 9 bases in the middle. Germline-derived CDR1 and CDR2 are SEHNR and FQNEAQ (reference sequence). There are 14 residues in the CDR3. This CDR3 reads CASSIASSTDTQYF. The CDR3 nucleotides read TGTGCCAGCAGCATCGCAAGCAGCACAGATACGCAGTATTTT.

This chain links TRBV13 with TRBJ1-3; D possibly corresponds to TRBD1 (5 bases). V dropped 4 bases and J dropped 4 bases, with 20 bases sitting between them. Germline V CDR1 and CDR2: PRHDT, FYEKMQ (reference sequence). This CDR3 is 17 amino acids long. The DNA of the CDR3 is TGTGCCAGCAGCTCCACAGTAGGGACTCAAGAGGGAAACACCATATATTTT. Translation: CASSSTVGTQEGNTIYF.

The chain has TRBV7-2 and TRBJ2-5; TRBD1 agrees at 7 bases. Losses at the gene ends were 5 bases for V and 2 bases for J; bases not matched to a gene: 8. The length of the CDR3 is 15 residues. Germline lookup yields CDR1 SGHTA and CDR2 FQGNSA. CDR3 nucleotide sequence: TGTGCCAGCAGCCTTTCCCGGGACAGACAAGAGACCCAGTACTTC. Protein sequence: CASSLSRDRQETQYF.

V is TRBV27 and J is TRBJ2-1; the D gene is possibly TRBD2 (5 bases). The CDR3 consists of 14 residues. V lost 4 bases and J 7 bases, leaving 14 bases between the germline ends. Germline CDR1 reads MNHEY; CDR2 reads SMNVEV (reference sequence). The CDR3 reads CASSYGVKQNEQFF. The DNA for the CDR3 is TGTGCCAGCAGTTACGGGGTCAAACAGAATGAGCAGTTCTTC.

CDR3 sequence (DNA): TGTGCCAGCAGCTTAGATTGGCAGGGCACTGAAGCTTTCTTT. It is translated as CASSLDWQGTEAFF. The chain is built from TRBV7-9 and TRBJ1-1, with TRBD1 as a possible D gene (5 bases). CDR3 length: 14 residues. V gave up 1 base and J gave up 4 bases, with 10 bases separating them. Germline-derived CDR1 and CDR2 are SEHNR and FQNEAQ (reference sequence).

V and J are TRBV3-1 (or the pseudogene TRBV3-2) and TRBJ2-7; D is perhaps TRBD1 (6 bases). The V end was cut by 1 base, the J end by 4 bases, with 17 bases between. CDR3 length: 16 residues. The germline V gene has CDR1 LGHDT and CDR2 YNNKEL (reference sequence). CDR3 amino acids: CASSQALRQAGYEQYF. DNA of the CDR3: TGTGCCAGCAGCCAAGCCCTTAGACAGGCTGGATACGAGCAGTACTTC.

Written as DNA, the CDR3 is TGTGCCAGCAGCTTGAAGGACATGAACACTGAAGCTTTCTTT. It codes for CASSLKDMNTEAFF. The chain employs TRBV5-6 and TRBJ1-1; tentatively, D is TRBD1 (5 bases). CDR1 is SGHDT, CDR2 YYEEEE, per germline. The CDR3 runs to 14 residues. Trimming took 1 base from V and 0 from J, leaving 7 bases between them.

The chain is built from TRBV7-4 and TRBJ2-7, with TRBD1 identical over 7 bases. The ends lost 7 bases at V and 0 bases at J; junction bases unmatched: 12. Germline V gives CDR1 SGHVT, CDR2 SQSDAQ. This CDR3 has 16 amino acids. CDR3 loop: CASTPIGTESSYEQYF. As DNA, the CDR3 is TGTGCCAGCACCCCCATCGGGACAGAGAGCTCCTACGAGCAGTACTTC.

V gene TRBV4-1 combines with J gene TRBJ2-2; possible D gene TRBD2, 7 bases. The germline V and J ends were trimmed by 4 bases and 7 bases, with 22 bases remaining between them. Germline assignment: CDR1 MGHRA and CDR2 YSYEKL. CDR3 length equals 17 residues. CDR3 sequence (DNA): TGCGCCAGCAGCCCCCTCTACGGGGGGCCGGTTGTCGGGGAGCTGTTTTTT. Encoded protein: CASSPLYGGPVVGELFF.

The chain couples TRBV19 to TRBJ1-4; a possible D gene is TRBD1 (6 bases). CDR1 LNHDA and CDR2 SQIVND come from the germline V gene (reference sequence). The CDR3 has 15 residues. V lost 6 bases and J 3 bases, leaving 14 bases between the germline ends. The CDR3 coding sequence is TGTGCCAGTAGCCCCCCAACAGGGTCTAATGAAAAACTGTTTTTT. It translates to CASSPPTGSNEKLFF.

J is TRBJ1-6 and V is TRBV5-4, with TRBD1 identical over 7 bases. Germline V gives CDR1 SGHNT, CDR2 YYREEE (reference sequence). This CDR3 is 15 amino acids long. V was pared by 0 bases and J by 10 bases, with 7 bases of the junction left unmatched. This CDR3 reads CASSLGQGGGSPLHF. In DNA, the CDR3 is TGTGCCAGCAGCTTGGGACAGGGAGGAGGGTCACCCCTCCACTTT.

The rearrangement links TRBV7-3 to TRBJ1-1, with 8 bases fitting TRBD1. The trim removed 5 bases at V and 1 base at J, leaving 3 bases unmatched. The CDR3 runs to 14 residues. Germline V CDR1 and CDR2: SGHTA, FQGTGA. The CDR3 sequence: CASSATGANTEAFF. The DNA for the CDR3 is TGTGCCAGCAGCGCGACAGGGGCGAACACTGAAGCTTTCTTT.

V and J are TRBV6-5 and TRBJ1-2; D might be TRBD1 (6 bases). The CDR3 has 16 amino acids. CDR1 is MNHEY, CDR2 SVGAGI, per germline. V lost 0 bases, J lost 4 bases, and 15 bases lay in between. CDR3: CASSYSEAQGSYGYTF. The CDR3 nucleotides are TGTGCCAGCAGTTACTCGGAGGCCCAGGGGTCCTATGGCTACACCTTC.

The V call is TRBV27, the J call TRBJ1-2; D ambiguous. V was pared by 6 bases and J by 2 bases, with 10 bases between. The germline CDR1 and CDR2 sequences are MNHEY and SMNVEV (reference sequence). The CDR3 sequence is 13 residues long. CDR3 nucleotides: TGTGCCAGCAGACCAGGTTTGAACTATGGCTACACCTTC. Encoded protein: CASRPGLNYGYTF.

V usage is TRBV2 and J usage is TRBJ1-6; a weak D match, TRBD1 (6 bases). The germline V gene encodes CDR1 SNHLY and CDR2 FYNNEI. This CDR3 has 17 amino acids. The V end lost 6 bases, the J end lost 0 bases, and 15 bases lay between the germline ends. CDR3 in amino acids: CASRRTEISSYNSPLHF. In DNA form, the CDR3 reads TGTGCCAGCAGGCGGACAGAGATTAGCTCCTATAATTCACCCCTCCACTTT.

This sequence joins TRBV5-1 and TRBJ2-6; D possibly corresponds to TRBD1 (6 bases). The CDR3 extends over 14 amino acids. Deletions cut 7 bases from V and 4 bases from J, with 12 bases between. Per the germline V gene, CDR1 is SGHRS and CDR2 is YFSETQ. The CDR3 loop is CASDLGAGANVLTF. The CDR3 coding sequence is TGCGCCAGCGACCTGGGGGCAGGGGCCAACGTCCTGACTTTC.

This clone was seen a handful of times. This chain links TRBV5-4 with TRBJ2-3, with 14 bases identical to TRBD2. There are 15 residues in the CDR3. Germline V CDR1 and CDR2: SGHNT, YYREEE (reference sequence). V was pared by 4 bases and J by 4 bases, with 2 bases of the junction left unmatched. For the CDR3, the DNA is TGTGCCAGCAGCGAGACTAGCGGGAGGGCAGATACGCAGTATTTT. Translated: CASSETSGRADTQYF.

The chain joins TRBV11-2 to TRBJ2-7; D perhaps matches TRBD1 (5 bases). The CDR3 totals 13 residues. Germline loops: CDR1 SGHAT, CDR2 FQNNGV. Trimming shortened V by 2 bases and J by 6 bases, and 11 bases separated the two germline ends. The CDR3 is CASSLIQGAEQYF. CDR3 nucleotide sequence: TGTGCCAGCAGCTTAATTCAGGGTGCCGAGCAGTACTTC. Full variable domain (missing parts from reference TRBV11-2 and TRBJ2-7): EAGVAQSPRYKIIEKRQSVAFWCNPISGHATLYWYQQILGQGPKLLIQFQNNGVVDDSQLPKDRFSAERLKGVDSTLKIQPAKLEDSAVYLCASSLIQGAEQYFGPGTRLTVT.

This rearrangement joins TRBV11-2 to TRBJ1-3; D not certain. CDR3 size: 14 residues. Trimming took 2 bases from V and 0 from J, leaving 5 bases between them. The germline V gene encodes CDR1 SGHAT and CDR2 FQNNGV. DNA of the CDR3: TGTGCCAGCAGCTTATCGCGCTCTGGAAACACCATATATTTT. Residues: CASSLSRSGNTIYF.

The chain employs TRBV28 and TRBJ1-4; D not certain. Trimming stripped 7 bases from V and 6 bases from J, with 15 bases between. Per germline, CDR1 MDHEN and CDR2 SYDVKM. This CDR3 is 14 amino acids long. CDR3 sequence reads: CASNQFDRDEKLFF. As DNA, the CDR3 is TGTGCCAGCAATCAGTTTGATCGGGATGAAAAACTGTTTTTT.

This clone was seen just once. The chain joins TRBV2 to TRBJ1-1, with a weak D call TRBD1 (5 bases). Germline CDR1 is SNHLY and CDR2 is FYNNEI. V lost 0 bases and J 10 bases, leaving 18 bases between the germline ends. The CDR3 length is 15 residues. The CDR3 loop is CASSEARTGGGGAFF. For the CDR3, the DNA is TGTGCCAGCAGTGAAGCGCGTACGGGGGGAGGAGGAGCTTTCTTT.

The gene calls are TRBV29-1 and TRBJ2-1; D not resolved. With 1 base removed from V and 0 bases from J, the gap between germline ends came to 4 bases. The CDR3 covers 13 residues. CDR1 and CDR2 from the germline V gene are SQVTM and ANQGSEA. The CDR3: CSVEGDSYNEQFF. CDR3 coding DNA: TGCAGCGTTGAAGGAGACTCCTACAATGAGCAGTTCTTC.

As concerns this clone: At one end the junction does not follow the germline gene, possibly because of a read error. The chain carries TRBV6-5 and TRBJ1-1, with 7 bases that match TRBD1. From germline, CDR1 is MNHEY and CDR2 SVGAGI. This CDR3 comprises 15 residues. In DNA, the CDR3 is TGTGCCAGCAGTGACTCAGGGGGAGCGAACACTGAAGCTTTCTTT. It is translated as CASSDSGGANTEAFF.

The CDR3 bases are TGTGCCAGCAGCGTCCCGAGACGGAGCAGCTCTGGGGCCAACGTCCTGACTTTC. It translates to CASSVPRRSSSGANVLTF. This rearrangement joins TRBV9 to TRBJ2-6; D unclear. The germline CDR1 and CDR2 sequences are SGDLS and YYNGEE. The CDR3 covers 18 residues. Between the trimmed V and J ends, which lost 2 bases and 0 bases, there was a span of 15 bases.

V usage is TRBV29-1 and J usage is TRBJ2-1, with D maybe TRBD2 (5 bases). The CDR3 has 12 amino acids. V gave up 7 bases and J gave up 3 bases, with 10 bases separating them. From germline, CDR1 is SQVTM and CDR2 ANQGSEA. CDR3 loop: CSGSGDYNEQFF. CDR3 DNA sequence: TGCAGCGGCTCCGGGGACTACAATGAGCAGTTCTTC.